This T cell receptor (beta chain) was captured by sequencing in a study of blood T cell repertoires in COVID-19. At the level of the study: From the United States, Italy and Spain came samples of acute and convalescent COVID-19.

This clone was seen a single time. CDR3 length: 16 residues. With 5 bases clipped from V and 0 bases from J, the junction kept 7 bases outside the gene matches. Germline CDR1 ENHRY, CDR2 SYGVKD. In the source study's methods: Nucleated cell number was recorded as an estimate derived from reference gene primer amplification. Assay: immunoSEQ multiplex PCR; the TCRdb copy retains only in-frame clones and omits some. V, J and clone size reflect that table, while D and trimming were determined from the DNA. The table records about 200,000 clones, 85% of them present only once. The rearrangement joins TRBV10-3 to TRBJ2-3; 8 positions agree with TRBD2. Sequencing was done on a sample of peripheral blood. This clonotype originated in a man aged 55-75 years with COVID-19, enrolled during active disease. CDR3 in amino acids: CAISQTSVSSTDTQYF. Written as DNA, the CDR3 is TGTGCCATCAGTCAGACTAGCGTATCTAGCACAGATACGCAGTATTTT.